The 18 T cell receptor beta chains reported below all come from one sample, sequenced in a study of OX40 agonist ivuxolimab in advanced cancers. Sequenced by immunoSEQ multiplex PCR; TCRdb stores in-frame clones only, minus some. The repertoire holds 94,000 or so clones, with 84% as singletons. Sequenced here: CD4+ or CD8+ T cells sorted from blood, sampled in a trial of the OX40 agonist ivuxolimab. The source of these receptors is an adult with an advanced solid tumor such as melanoma, head and neck, liver or kidney cancer.

The CDR3: CASSFLRDTLRYGYTF. CDR3 sequence (DNA): TGTGCCAGCAGCTTTCTGCGGGACACCCTCCGGTATGGCTACACCTTC. The rearrangement uses TRBV7-9 and TRBJ1-2; a weak D match, TRBD1 (6 bases). Germline values: CDR1 SEHNR, CDR2 FQNEAQ (reference sequence). V was shortened by 3 bases and J by 5 bases, with 19 bases between the two germline ends. CDR3 length equals 16 residues.

V usage is TRBV11-2 and J usage is TRBJ1-1, with a possible D match to TRBD1 (6 bases). Trimming shortened V by 5 bases and J by 1 base, and 8 bases separated the two germline ends. Germline CDR1 reads SGHAT; CDR2 reads FQNNGV. The CDR3 runs to 13 residues. CDR3 in amino acids: CASSQDRNTEAFF. CDR3 bases: TGTGCCAGCAGCCAGGACAGGAACACTGAAGCTTTCTTT. Based on the CDR3 plus reference TRBV11-2 and TRBJ1-1, the full variable domain is EAGVAQSPRYKIIEKRQSVAFWCNPISGHATLYWYQQILGQGPKLLIQFQNNGVVDDSQLPKDRFSAERLKGVDSTLKIQPAKLEDSAVYLCASSQDRNTEAFFGQGTRLTVV.

V gene TRBV2 combines with J gene TRBJ2-1, with TRBD1 matching over 10 bases. The length of the CDR3 is 14 residues. In germline, CDR1 is SNHLY, CDR2 FYNNEI. With 6 bases clipped from V and 12 bases from J, the junction kept 11 bases outside the gene matches. The CDR3 DNA reads TGTGCCAGCAGGGCCGGGACAGGGGCGGCGGGGCAGTTCTTC. Its protein is CASRAGTGAAGQFF. Drawing the rest from reference TRBV2 and TRBJ2-1, the complete variable domain is EPEVTQTPSHQVTQMGQEVILRCVPISNHLYFYWYRQILGQKVEFLVSFYNNEISEKSEIFDDQFSVERPDGSNFTLKIRSTKLEDSAMYFCASRAGTGAAGQFFGPGTRLTVL.

This chain links TRBV28 with TRBJ1-6, with no clear D. The germline V gene has CDR1 MDHEN and CDR2 SYDVKM. Between the trimmed V and J ends, which lost 7 bases and 0 bases, there was a span of 7 bases. CDR3 size: 14 residues. CDR3 region: CASIPSSYNSPLHF. The CDR3, as DNA: TGTGCCAGCATCCCGAGCTCCTATAATTCACCCCTCCACTTT.

This chain links TRBV7-2 with TRBJ1-1; 7 nucleotides line up with TRBD1. The CDR3 spans 14 residues. Per the germline V gene, CDR1 is SGHTA and CDR2 is FQGNSA. V was pared by 8 bases and J by 4 bases, with 10 bases of the junction left unmatched. CDR3 in DNA: TGTGCCAGCTGTAGACAGGGTATTGGCACTGAAGCTTTCTTT. Encoded protein: CASCRQGIGTEAFF. Looking up the rest from reference TRBV7-2 and TRBJ1-1 gives the full variable domain: GAGVSQSPSNKVTEKGKDVELRCDPISGHTALYWYRQSLGQGLEFLIYFQGNSAPDKSGLPSDRFSAERTGGSVSTLTIQRTQQEDSAVYLCASCRQGIGTEAFFGQGTRLTVV.

The genes are TRBV7-7 and TRBJ2-1; D is possibly TRBD1 (5 bases). The CDR3 length is 15 residues. Looked up from germline, CDR1 is SSHAT and CDR2 is FNYEAQ (reference sequence). V gave up 1 base and J gave up 9 bases, with 16 bases separating them. The CDR3 bases are TGTGCCAGCAGCTTAGGCCCTGGGGCCGGTGGTGAGCAGTTCTTC. Its protein product is CASSLGPGAGGEQFF.

The chain couples TRBV14 to TRBJ1-4; TRBD1 is a possible D gene (6 bases). The CDR3 contains 13 residues. From germline, CDR1 is SGHDN and CDR2 FVKESK. The V end was cut by 3 bases, the J end by 10 bases, with 12 bases between. For the CDR3, the DNA is TGTGCCAGCAGCCACGACAGGTTGGGAAAACTGTTTTTT. It translates to CASSHDRLGKLFF.

The chain couples TRBV10-3 to TRBJ1-1; TRBD1 agrees at 7 bases. J lost 3 bases, V lost 3 bases, and 4 bases had no gene match. Per the germline V gene, CDR1 is ENHRY and CDR2 is SYGVKD. The CDR3 runs to 14 residues. DNA of the CDR3: TGTGCCATCAGTGATAGCACAGGGGACACTGAAGCTTTCTTT. Protein sequence: CAISDSTGDTEAFF.

The chain carries TRBV7-9 and TRBJ2-7; D remains ambiguous. With 5 bases removed from V and 4 bases from J, the gap between germline ends came to 9 bases. This CDR3 has 12 residues. The germline gives CDR1 SEHNR, CDR2 FQNEAQ (reference sequence). The CDR3 loop reads CASSPTPYEQYF. CDR3 DNA: TGTGCCAGCAGCCCCACCCCGTACGAGCAGTACTTC.

The genes are TRBV21-1 and TRBJ2-3; TRBD1, the D gene given by the table, was not confirmed from the DNA. TRBV21-1 is a known pseudogene. This CDR3 has 15 residues. This CDR3 reads CASSPPAGGRDTQYF. CDR3 nucleotide sequence: TGTGCCAGCAGCCCCCCGGCAGGGGGCAGAGATACGCAGTATTTT.

The chain employs TRBV5-1 and TRBJ1-4; D is perhaps TRBD1 (5 bases). V was cut by 4 bases and J by 8 bases, with 21 bases left in between. CDR1 and CDR2 (germline): SGHRS, YFSETQ. The CDR3 runs 16 residues. Here the CDR3 reads CASSKGPDSGEEKLFF. The CDR3 coding sequence is TGCGCCAGCAGCAAGGGGCCCGACTCGGGGGAAGAAAAACTGTTTTTT.

The gene calls are TRBV7-8 and TRBJ1-5; 8 nucleotides align to TRBD1. V shed 6 bases and J 0 bases; nucleotides not matched to a gene: 10. The germline CDR1 and CDR2 sequences are SGHVS and FQNEAQ. This CDR3 has 17 residues. The CDR3 DNA is TGTGCCAGCAGGTTATCGGCGACAGGGGATAGCAATCAGCCCCAGCATTTT. Translating it yields CASRLSATGDSNQPQHF.

The rearrangement joins TRBV19 to TRBJ2-2; 7 bases align to TRBD2. CDR3 length equals 16 residues. The junction had 11 bases not matched to a gene; V was cut back by 5 bases and J by 5 bases. The V gene's germline CDR1 is LNHDA and CDR2 SQIVND (reference sequence). CDR3 in DNA: TGTGCCAGTAGTGTCCGGCCGGGGGGTTGGACCGGGGAGCTGTTTTTT. Its translation: CASSVRPGGWTGELFF.

The rearrangement links TRBV19 to TRBJ1-2; TRBD1 aligns across 8 bases. V trimming: 7 bases; J trimming: 3 bases; junction bases outside the gene matches: 10. The V gene's germline CDR1 is LNHDA and CDR2 SQIVND (reference sequence). This CDR3 contains 15 residues. The CDR3 protein is CASNSAGGLDYGYTF. The CDR3 nucleotides are TGTGCCAGTAACTCCGCAGGGGGCTTGGACTATGGCTACACCTTC. The whole variable domain, filled in from reference TRBV19 and TRBJ1-2, reads DGGITQSPKYLFRKEGQNVTLSCEQNLNHDAMYWYRQDPGQGLRLIYYSQIVNDFQKGDIAEGYSVSREKKESFPLTVTSAQKNPTAFYLCASNSAGGLDYGYTFGSGTRLTVV.

The CDR3 protein is CASRAEGNTEAFF. The CDR3 DNA follows: TGTGCCAGCAGGGCAGAGGGAAACACTGAAGCTTTCTTT. This sequence joins TRBV2 and TRBJ1-1; D unresolved. Germline CDR1 reads SNHLY; CDR2 reads FYNNEI. The V and J ends lost 6 bases and 2 bases respectively, with 10 bases between them. The CDR3 is made up of 13 amino acids.

The chain couples TRBV28 to TRBJ1-2; no definite D call. Trimming left V 4 bases short and J 3 bases short, with 6 bases between. CDR1 is MDHEN, CDR2 SYDVKM, per germline. The CDR3 runs to 12 residues. CDR3 coding DNA: TGTGCCAGCAGTTACGGGGACTATGGCTACACCTTC. Its protein product is CASSYGDYGYTF.

The rearrangement joins TRBV28 to TRBJ2-5, with TRBD1 as a possible D gene (5 bases). Per the germline V gene, CDR1 is MDHEN and CDR2 is SYDVKM. V was pared by 7 bases and J by 3 bases, with 18 bases between. This CDR3 region has 15 residues. CDR3 DNA sequence: TGTGCCAGCATGGAGAGGACACAACGGGAAGAGACCCAGTACTTC. This translates into CASMERTQREETQYF.

This chain uses TRBV28 with TRBJ1-5; maybe TRBD1 (6 bases). CDR3 size: 14 residues. Trimming took off 0 bases at V and 7 bases at J, with 10 bases between the two ends. Per the germline V gene, CDR1 is MDHEN and CDR2 is SYDVKM. The CDR3 loop reads CASSLWGAGQPQHF. CDR3 DNA sequence: TGTGCCAGCAGTTTATGGGGGGCGGGGCAGCCCCAGCATTTT.